This paragraph covers one T cell receptor beta chain sequence. Its specificity is not known. The CDR3 totals 14 residues. V gave up 2 bases and J gave up 6 bases, with 14 bases separating them. In germline, CDR1 is DFQATT, CDR2 SNEGSKA (reference sequence). These data originate in a study of T-cell memory formation after mild COVID-19. Points from the study as a whole: Mostly located in CM and EM were contracting CD4+ clones, with contracting CD8+ clones located in EMRA. The second-wave clones peaking on day 37 were not confirmed as SARS-CoV-2-specific.

TCRdb re-called the 5' RACE reads with MiXCR, one entry per CDR3 protein. The data contain fewer than 250,000 distinct CDR3 sequences, approximately 20% of them seen just once; the ten biggest clones take up roughly 2.4%. The sequencing input was PBMCs or a T cell subset sorted from them (not recorded which). The J gene is TRBJ1-5, the V gene TRBV20-1; D unresolved. The receptor comes from an adult woman who had mild COVID-19 (a few samples of this study predate the infection). Cell type and time point are not known. CDR3 loop: CSARPFEAGQPQHF. CDR3 bases: TGCAGTGCTAGACCCTTTGAGGCCGGTCAGCCCCAGCATTTT.